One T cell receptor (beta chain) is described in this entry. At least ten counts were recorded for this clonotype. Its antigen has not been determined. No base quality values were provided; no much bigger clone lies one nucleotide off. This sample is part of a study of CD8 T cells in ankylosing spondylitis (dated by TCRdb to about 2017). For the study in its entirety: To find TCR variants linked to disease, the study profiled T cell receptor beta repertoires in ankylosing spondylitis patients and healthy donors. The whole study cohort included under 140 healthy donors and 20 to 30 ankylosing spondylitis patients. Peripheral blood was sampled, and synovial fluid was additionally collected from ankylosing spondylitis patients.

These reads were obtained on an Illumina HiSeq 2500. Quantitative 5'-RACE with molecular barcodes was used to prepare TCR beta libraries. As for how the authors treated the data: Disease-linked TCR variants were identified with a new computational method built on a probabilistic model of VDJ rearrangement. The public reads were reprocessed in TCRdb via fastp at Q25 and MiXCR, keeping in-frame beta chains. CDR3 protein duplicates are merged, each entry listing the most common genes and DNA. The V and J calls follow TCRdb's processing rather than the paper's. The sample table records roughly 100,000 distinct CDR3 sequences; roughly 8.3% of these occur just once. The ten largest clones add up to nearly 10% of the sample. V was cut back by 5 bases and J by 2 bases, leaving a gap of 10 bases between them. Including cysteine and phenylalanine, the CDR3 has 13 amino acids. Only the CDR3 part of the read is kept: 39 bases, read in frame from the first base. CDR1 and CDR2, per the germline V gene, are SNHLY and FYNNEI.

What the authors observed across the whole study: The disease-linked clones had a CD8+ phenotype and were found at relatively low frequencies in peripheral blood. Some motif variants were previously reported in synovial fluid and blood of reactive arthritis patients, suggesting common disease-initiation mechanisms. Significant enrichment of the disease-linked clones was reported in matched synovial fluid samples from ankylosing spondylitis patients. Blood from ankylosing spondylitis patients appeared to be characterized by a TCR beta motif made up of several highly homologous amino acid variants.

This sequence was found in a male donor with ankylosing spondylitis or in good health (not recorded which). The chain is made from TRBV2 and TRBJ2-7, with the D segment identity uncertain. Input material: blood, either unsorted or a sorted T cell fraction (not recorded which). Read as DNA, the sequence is TGTGCCAGCAGTAATACAGAGACCTACGAGCAGTACTTC. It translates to CASSNTETYEQYF.